The 30 T cell receptor beta chains below were found in one sample sequenced in a study of cytomegalovirus exposure and HLA in healthy donors. The PCR was carried out with 60 Vbeta primers and 13 Jbeta primers. Produced via immunoSEQ multiplex PCR; TCRdb's table is partial and in-frame only. Of roughly 100,000 clones listed, over 70% were seen once; the top ten hold about 6%. What was sequenced was PBMCs. The source of these receptors is a male donor in good health and CMV-seronegative.

The count of this clone is one. This chain connects TRBV7-8 to TRBJ1-3, with D possibly matching TRBD1 (6 bases). V lost 5 bases and J lost 5, with 19 bases in between. This CDR3 region has 16 residues. Per germline, CDR1 SGHVS and CDR2 FQNEAQ. The CDR3 loop is CASSPGGGRPRNTIYF. CDR3 DNA sequence: TGTGCCAGCAGCCCGGGGGGCGGCCGACCCCGAAACACCATATATTTT.

The chain employs TRBV4-1 and TRBJ1-1, with no clear D. Deletions cut 1 base from V and 5 bases from J, with 14 bases between. The CDR3 extends over 15 amino acids. CDR1 is MGHRA, CDR2 YSYEKL, per germline. This CDR3 is CASSQGIRIWTEAFF. The CDR3 DNA reads TGCGCCAGCAGCCAAGGGATCAGGATTTGGACTGAAGCTTTCTTT.

The rearrangement links TRBV7-2 to TRBJ2-2; no clear D gene. This CDR3 spans 14 amino acids. Trimming removed 7 bases at V and 1 base at J, with 10 bases between. Germline V gene sequence: CDR1 SGHTA, CDR2 FQGNSA. The CDR3 DNA reads as TGTGCCAGCACCGTTACTCGGAACACCGGGGAGCTGTTTTTT. Translating gives CASTVTRNTGELFF.

The gene calls are TRBV5-1 and TRBJ2-5, with 12 bases matching TRBD2. V was pared by 4 bases and J by 5 bases, with 12 bases of the junction left unmatched. This CDR3 comprises 17 residues. The germline CDR1 and CDR2 sequences are SGHRS and YFSETQ. The CDR3 nucleotides read TGCGCCAGCAGCCCGGGAGCTTCTAGCGGGAGGGATGAGACCCAGTACTTC. It codes for CASSPGASSGRDETQYF.

J is TRBJ2-2 and V is TRBV27; D gene ambiguous. The CDR3 length is 11 residues. V lost 6 bases, J lost 10 bases, and 9 bases lay in between. Per germline, CDR1 MNHEY and CDR2 SMNVEV (reference sequence). The CDR3 reads CASSPNEELFF. Written as DNA, the CDR3 is TGTGCCAGCAGCCCTAACGAGGAGCTGTTTTTT.

V is TRBV28 and J is TRBJ2-3; D unclear. The CDR3 has 15 residues. Germline V lookup: CDR1 MDHEN, CDR2 SYDVKM. Deletions cut 4 bases from V and 4 bases from J, with 15 bases between. CDR3: CASSSHQSVADTQYF. CDR3 in DNA: TGTGCCAGCAGTTCACACCAATCAGTGGCAGATACGCAGTATTTT.

In this sample, this clone turned up a few times. Different DNA sequences within this sample yield the same CDR3. The V gene is TRBV7-9, the J gene TRBJ2-1, with D tentatively TRBD2 (5 bases). Germline loops: CDR1 SEHNR, CDR2 FQNEAQ (reference sequence). V was trimmed by 5 bases and J by 4 bases, leaving 9 bases between them. The CDR3 runs 13 residues. The CDR3 DNA reads TGTGCCAGCAGCAGCGGACTTTACAATGAGCAGTTCTTC. Protein sequence: CASSSGLYNEQFF.

The V call is TRBV5-6, the J call TRBJ2-1; 11 bases align to TRBD1. Germline V lookup: CDR1 SGHDT, CDR2 YYEEEE. The CDR3 runs 17 residues. Losses at the gene ends were 4 bases for V and 8 bases for J; bases not matched to a gene: 14. The CDR3 sequence: CASSLLSGTGGIDEQFF. CDR3 coding DNA: TGTGCCAGCAGCCTCTTATCCGGGACAGGGGGAATCGATGAGCAGTTCTTC.

CDR3 region: CASSVSGTSSTGELFF. The CDR3 DNA reads TGTGCCAGCAGCGTTAGCGGGACCTCGAGCACCGGGGAGCTGTTTTTT. The V gene is TRBV9, the J gene TRBJ2-2, with 8 bases matching TRBD2. V dropped 2 bases and J dropped 4; count of bases not matched to a gene: 7. This CDR3 is 16 amino acids long. Germline CDR1 SGDLS, CDR2 YYNGEE.

The chain uses TRBV6-6 and TRBJ2-5; 12 bases are shared with TRBD2. In germline, CDR1 is MNHNY, CDR2 SVGAGI (reference sequence). CDR3 length: 15 residues. With V trimmed by 7 bases and J by 4 bases, 7 bases remained unmatched. CDR3 sequence: CASTLAGGPGETQYF. CDR3 DNA sequence: TGTGCCAGCACCCTAGCGGGAGGGCCAGGAGAGACCCAGTACTTC.

The chain uses TRBV6-5 and TRBJ1-1; D is possibly TRBD1 (6 bases). The CDR3 has 16 residues. The germline V gene has CDR1 MNHEY and CDR2 SVGAGI. V was trimmed by 0 bases and J by 5 bases, leaving 16 bases between them. CDR3 amino acids: CASSYSRGGGWTEAFF. The CDR3 DNA reads TGTGCCAGCAGTTACTCCAGGGGAGGGGGTTGGACTGAAGCTTTCTTT.

This clone was recorded once. V is TRBV14 and J is TRBJ2-5; 12 bases fit TRBD2. The germline V gene encodes CDR1 SGHDN and CDR2 FVKESK. The V gene end was trimmed by 4 bases and the J gene end by 4 bases; junction bases not matched to a gene: 1. The CDR3 spans 14 residues. In nucleotides, the CDR3 is TGTGCCAGCAGCCGACTAGCGGGAGTAGAGACCCAGTACTTC. This sequence encodes CASSRLAGVETQYF.

The J gene is TRBJ2-3, the V gene TRBV2; perhaps TRBD1 as D (6 bases). Germline V CDR1 and CDR2: SNHLY, FYNNEI. The CDR3 loop spans 15 amino acids. Trimming stripped 3 bases from V and 2 bases from J, with 12 bases between. The DNA for the CDR3 is TGTGCCAGCAGTGATTGGCAGGGGAACACAGATACGCAGTATTTT. This sequence encodes CASSDWQGNTDTQYF.

This chain links TRBV5-6 with TRBJ1-1; 7 bases line up with TRBD1. The V gene end was trimmed by 0 bases and the J gene end by 2 bases; junction bases not matched to a gene: 4. CDR1 is SGHDT and CDR2 is YYEEEE in the germline V gene. The CDR3 is made up of 15 amino acids. The CDR3 DNA sequence: TGTGCCAGCAGCTTGGTTGGGACAGTAAACACTGAAGCTTTCTTT. Its translation: CASSLVGTVNTEAFF.

This CDR3 is CASSLLANEQFF. Written as DNA, the CDR3 is TGCGCCAGCAGCTTGTTAGCCAATGAGCAGTTCTTC. V is TRBV5-1 and J is TRBJ2-1; no clear D gene. The CDR3 is 12 amino acids. V gave up 1 base and J gave up 6 bases, with 5 bases separating them. Germline V gene data show CDR1 as SGHRS and CDR2 as YFSETQ. Using reference TRBV5-1 and TRBJ2-1 for the parts outside the CDR3, the full variable domain is KAGVTQTPRYLIKTRGQQVTLSCSPISGHRSVSWYQQTPGQGLQFLFEYFSETQRNKGNFPGRFSGRQFSNSRSEMNVSTLELGDSALYLCASSLLANEQFFGPGTRLTVL.

In its sample, this clone was seen a few times. The CDR3 DNA is TGCGCCAGCAGCTTATCCACCAGCTCTGGGGCCAACGTCCTGACTTTC. Its translation is CASSLSTSSGANVLTF. This chain uses TRBV5-1 with TRBJ2-6; D remains unclear. V was trimmed by 2 bases and J by 0 bases, leaving 9 bases between them. This CDR3 contains 16 residues. Germline V lookup: CDR1 SGHRS, CDR2 YFSETQ. Complete variable domain (other parts from reference TRBV5-1 and TRBJ2-6): KAGVTQTPRYLIKTRGQQVTLSCSPISGHRSVSWYQQTPGQGLQFLFEYFSETQRNKGNFPGRFSGRQFSNSRSEMNVSTLELGDSALYLCASSLSTSSGANVLTFGAGSRLTVL.

The genes are TRBV6-1 and TRBJ2-2, with D maybe TRBD1 (5 bases). This CDR3 region has 15 residues. V lost 7 bases and J 4 bases, leaving 16 bases between the germline ends. CDR1 is MNHNS, CDR2 SASEGT, per germline. As DNA, the CDR3 is TGTGCCAGCACAGGGCTAACCGTAGGCACCGGGGAGCTGTTTTTT. This gives the protein CASTGLTVGTGELFF.

The V gene is TRBV28, the J gene TRBJ2-2; D is undetermined. Germline assignment: CDR1 MDHEN and CDR2 SYDVKM. V dropped 3 bases and J dropped 1 base, with 15 bases sitting between them. CDR3 length: 17 amino acids. CDR3 loop: CASSLTGHGGNTGELFF. The CDR3 DNA sequence: TGTGCCAGCAGTTTGACTGGCCATGGTGGGAACACCGGGGAGCTGTTTTTT.

This chain joins TRBV25-1 and TRBJ2-2; D not resolved. CDR1 is MGHDK and CDR2 is SYGVNS in the germline V gene. This CDR3 is 17 amino acids long. Trimming removed 3 bases at V and 0 bases at J, with 14 bases between. The CDR3 nucleotides are TGTGCCAGCAGTGACGTGGAGAAGCGTTCGAACACCGGGGAGCTGTTTTTT. Translated: CASSDVEKRSNTGELFF.

This clone was observed a few times. This chain connects TRBV15 to TRBJ2-7, with TRBD2 matching 8 bases. With 0 bases clipped from V and 2 bases from J, the junction kept 9 bases outside the gene matches. Germline-derived CDR1 and CDR2 are LNHNV and YYDKDF (reference sequence). The CDR3 is 17 residues long. The CDR3 protein is CATSRDPVGAGAYEQYF. The CDR3 nucleotides read TGTGCCACCAGCAGAGATCCAGTGGGAGCGGGAGCCTACGAGCAGTACTTC.

The chain links TRBV10-3 to TRBJ1-4, with 9 bases fitting TRBD1. J was trimmed by 0 bases and V by 8 bases; bases with no gene match: 1. CDR1 ENHRY and CDR2 SYGVKD come from the germline V gene. The length of the CDR3 is 14 residues. The chain's CDR3 is CAIWTGATNEKLFF. CDR3 sequence (DNA): TGTGCCATCTGGACAGGGGCAACTAATGAAAAACTGTTTTTT.

The chain couples TRBV7-3 to TRBJ1-1; 7 bases align to TRBD1. With 3 bases clipped from V and 3 bases from J, the junction kept 4 bases outside the gene matches. The CDR3 contains 14 residues. In germline, CDR1 is SGHTA, CDR2 FQGTGA. CDR3 bases: TGTGCCAGCAGCTTTGCAGGGGGAGACACTGAAGCTTTCTTT. As protein: CASSFAGGDTEAFF.

This rearrangement joins TRBV28 to TRBJ2-5, with TRBD1 matching 12 bases. CDR1 is MDHEN, CDR2 SYDVKM, per germline. CDR3 length: 16 amino acids. Losses at the gene ends were 3 bases for V and 3 bases for J; bases not matched to a gene: 5. The CDR3 DNA follows: TGTGCCAGCAGTTTGGCGGGACAGGGGGCGAAAGAGACCCAGTACTTC. This translates into CASSLAGQGAKETQYF. The variable domain in full, with the rest retrieved from reference TRBV28 and TRBJ2-5, is DVKVTQSSRYLVKRTGEKVFLECVQDMDHENMFWYRQDPGLGLRLIYFSYDVKMKEKGDIPEGYSVSREKKERFSLILESASTNQTSMYLCASSLAGQGAKETQYFGPGTRLLVL.

The chain couples TRBV19 to TRBJ2-1; possibly TRBD2 for D (6 bases). Trimming took off 5 bases at V and 3 bases at J, with 20 bases between the two ends. Germline loops: CDR1 LNHDA, CDR2 SQIVND (reference sequence). CDR3 size: 17 residues. The DNA for the CDR3 is TGTGCCAGTAGTCCACCGACGGGGACTGGGATCTACAATGAGCAGTTCTTC. Residues: CASSPPTGTGIYNEQFF. Drawing the rest from reference TRBV19 and TRBJ2-1, the complete variable domain is DGGITQSPKYLFRKEGQNVTLSCEQNLNHDAMYWYRQDPGQGLRLIYYSQIVNDFQKGDIAEGYSVSREKKESFPLTVTSAQKNPTAFYLCASSPPTGTGIYNEQFFGPGTRLTVL.

The chain combines TRBV19 with TRBJ2-3; D unresolved. The CDR3 sequence is 13 residues long. The germline V gene has CDR1 LNHDA and CDR2 SQIVND (reference sequence). V was cut by 3 bases and J by 6 bases, with 10 bases left in between. CDR3 amino acids: CASSIKESDTQYF. The CDR3 nucleotides are TGTGCCAGTAGTATTAAGGAGAGTGATACGCAGTATTTT.

The rearrangement uses TRBV2 and TRBJ1-2; the match to TRBD1 covers 8 bases. V was pared by 6 bases and J by 2 bases, with 2 bases of the junction left unmatched. Germline-derived CDR1 and CDR2 are SNHLY and FYNNEI. The CDR3 runs to 13 residues. In nucleotides, the CDR3 is TGTGCCAGCAGCGGGACAGGCAACTATGGCTACACCTTC. This gives the protein CASSGTGNYGYTF.

The chain carries TRBV11-1 and TRBJ2-7, with D uncertain. CDR1 SGHAT and CDR2 FQDESV come from the germline V gene (reference sequence). The CDR3 is 15 residues long. Trimming pared 4 bases from V and 2 bases from J, leaving 15 bases between. CDR3 nucleotides: TGTGCCAGCAGCTCTACTGTGGGCACAACCTACGAGCAGTACTTC. This translates into CASSSTVGTTYEQYF.

The gene calls are TRBV6-5 and TRBJ1-3; TRBD1 matches at 10 bases. The ends lost 6 bases at V and 2 bases at J; junction bases unmatched: 1. This CDR3 comprises 14 residues. Germline V gene sequence: CDR1 MNHEY, CDR2 SVGAGI. The CDR3: CASRGTGAGNTIYF. The CDR3, as DNA: TGTGCCAGCAGAGGGACAGGGGCTGGAAACACCATATATTTT.

J is TRBJ2-7 and V is TRBV7-6; no definite D call. Trimming shortened V by 5 bases and J by 0 bases, and 8 bases separated the two germline ends. CDR1 and CDR2 from the germline V gene are SGHVS and FNYEAQ. The CDR3 is made up of 13 amino acids. The CDR3 is CASSPRTSYEQYF. CDR3 bases: TGTGCCAGCAGCCCGCGTACCTCCTACGAGCAGTACTTC.

This clone was observed a single time. The rearrangement joins TRBV5-1 to TRBJ2-3; D is possibly TRBD2 (6 bases). The CDR3 is made up of 16 amino acids. Trimming shortened V by 0 bases and J by 3 bases, and 14 bases separated the two germline ends. Germline V gene data show CDR1 as SGHRS and CDR2 as YFSETQ. The CDR3 sequence is CASSLGQLSGTDTQYF. The CDR3 DNA is TGCGCCAGCAGCTTGGGACAGCTTAGCGGAACAGATACGCAGTATTTT.